The clone carrying this T cell receptor beta chain was counted a few times. The repertoire was sequenced with immunoSEQ multiplex PCR; TCRdb's copy has only in-frame clones and lacks some. The sample contains about 51,000 clones, 80% to 90% of which appear only once. The data derive from a study of blood T cell repertoires in COVID-19. The ends were cut back, 3 bases at V and 0 bases at J, with 9 bases in the middle. The CDR3 loop spans 15 amino acids. CDR1 SGHRS and CDR2 YFSETQ come from the germline V gene. J is TRBJ2-2 and V is TRBV5-1; D possibly corresponds to TRBD1 (5 bases). Input material: peripheral blood. The clonotype was recovered from a man aged 55 to 70 with acute or convalescent COVID-19. The CDR3 bases are TGCGCCAGCAGCTCATACAGGTCGAACACCGGGGAGCTGTTTTTT. This encodes CASSSYRSNTGELFF.